One TCR beta chain is described in this entry. Study processing details: Amplification of reference gene primers provided the estimated nucleated cell counts. The repertoire was sequenced with immunoSEQ multiplex PCR; TCRdb's copy has only in-frame clones and lacks some. That table gives V, J and clone size, and the DNA gave D and trimming. The table lists 150,000 to 200,000 clones, around 80% of them singletons. This sample was taken from a study of blood T cell repertoires in COVID-19. At the level of the study: Material from acute and convalescent COVID-19 was sourced from the United States, Italy and Spain. PBMCs, B-cell-depleted T cells, or T cells provided the cDNA or gDNA that made up the material.

This TCR was recovered from a man in his 70s with active or convalescent COVID-19. What was sequenced was peripheral blood.

The DNA for the CDR3 is TGTGCCAGCATAGCCGCCCCGGCGACTAATGAAAAACTGTTTTTT. Translating gives CASIAAPATNEKLFF. The rearrangement joins TRBV4-2 to TRBJ1-4; D remains unclear. Germline values: CDR1 LGHNA, CDR2 YNFKEQ. The CDR3 runs 15 residues. The V end was cut by 7 bases, the J end by 2 bases, with 14 bases between.